This entry lists 15 T cell receptor beta chains sequenced from one sample in a study of STAT3 mutations in large granular lymphocyte leukemia. Assay used: immunoSEQ multiplex PCR; TCRdb lists only in-frame clones, some missing. The data hold under 20,000 clones, with 92% observed a single time. Overall study findings and caveats: Every T-cell large granular lymphocyte leukemia patient had at least one immunodominant TCR beta clonotype.

Antigens for these TCRs are unknown. Sequenced input: peripheral blood mononuclear cells. The receptor set was obtained from a man aged 60-69 years with T-cell large granular lymphocyte leukemia. Some clones in this sample may be carry-over from other donors' samples.

The chain couples TRBV5-1 to TRBJ1-4, with 7 bases lining up with TRBD1. Germline CDR1 and CDR2: SGHRS and YFSETQ. The ends lost 1 base at V and 2 bases at J; junction bases unmatched: 2. This CDR3 region has 15 residues. Written as DNA, the CDR3 is TGCGCCAGCAGCTTGATGACAGGGACTAATGAAAAACTGTTTTTT. It codes for CASSLMTGTNEKLFF. Supplemented by reference TRBV5-1 and TRBJ1-4, the full variable domain reads KAGVTQTPRYLIKTRGQQVTLSCSPISGHRSVSWYQQTPGQGLQFLFEYFSETQRNKGNFPGRFSGRQFSNSRSEMNVSTLELGDSALYLCASSLMTGTNEKLFFGSGTQLSVL.

The genes are TRBV5-1 and TRBJ1-4; D is possibly TRBD1 (5 bases). Germline assignment: CDR1 SGHRS and CDR2 YFSETQ. The V end was cut by 6 bases, the J end by 8 bases, with 20 bases between. The CDR3 spans 15 residues. CDR3 region: CASKSSWGAGEKLFF. The DNA of the CDR3 is TGCGCCAGCAAAAGCTCCTGGGGCGCAGGAGAAAAACTGTTTTTT.

V and J are TRBV7-3 and TRBJ2-5, with a possible D match to TRBD2 (6 bases). CDR1 and CDR2 (germline): SGHTA, FQGTGA. The V end was cut by 0 bases, the J end by 9 bases, with 17 bases between. The CDR3 covers 15 residues. CDR3 sequence: CASSLTGGAAQAQYF. In nucleotides, the CDR3 is TGTGCCAGCAGCTTAACGGGGGGAGCAGCCCAAGCCCAGTACTTC.

The chain is built from TRBV7-9 and TRBJ2-7, with 7 bases that match TRBD2. The CDR3 is 16 amino acids. J was trimmed by 1 base and V by 1 base; bases with no gene match: 7. From germline, CDR1 is SEHNR and CDR2 FQNEAQ (reference sequence). This CDR3 reads CASSLDSRGDSYEQYF. Here the CDR3 DNA reads TGTGCCAGCAGCTTAGATTCTCGGGGGGATTCCTACGAGCAGTACTTC.

The chain couples TRBV6-6 to TRBJ2-7; the D is unclear. In germline, CDR1 is MNHNY, CDR2 SVGAGI (reference sequence). The germline V and J ends were trimmed by 6 bases and 4 bases, with 4 bases remaining between them. The CDR3 is made up of 10 amino acids. Written as DNA, the CDR3 is TGTGCCAGCAGCCAATACGAGCAGTACTTC. This sequence encodes CASSQYEQYF.

V usage is TRBV5-1 and J usage is TRBJ2-2, with D uncertain. V lost 2 bases to trimming and J lost 6 bases, with 11 bases between them. Germline CDR1 SGHRS, CDR2 YFSETQ. The CDR3 runs 14 residues. This CDR3 is CASSFGGASGELFF. CDR3 bases: TGCGCCAGCAGCTTTGGTGGCGCGTCCGGGGAGCTGTTTTTT.

The chain has TRBV5-1 and TRBJ1-3; possible D gene TRBD1, 5 bases. Germline values: CDR1 SGHRS, CDR2 YFSETQ. The V end lost 4 bases, the J end lost 0 bases, and 11 bases lay between the germline ends. The CDR3 has 15 residues. The CDR3 DNA reads as TGCGCCAGCAGCCCTGGGGACCCCTCTGGAAACACCATATATTTT. Encoded protein: CASSPGDPSGNTIYF.

CDR3 protein: CASSPVMAGGYEQYF. The CDR3 DNA reads TGTGCCAGCAGTCCCGTAATGGCGGGAGGGTACGAGCAGTACTTC. The gene calls are TRBV6-5 and TRBJ2-7; 9 positions match TRBD2. Looked up from germline, CDR1 is MNHEY and CDR2 is SVGAGI. The CDR3 contains 15 residues. V lost 5 bases to trimming and J lost 4 bases; unmatched junction nucleotides: 9.

The V gene is TRBV6-5, the J gene TRBJ2-5, with 9 bases identical to TRBD2. This CDR3 region has 15 residues. Looked up from germline, CDR1 is MNHEY and CDR2 is SVGAGI. The V and J ends lost 6 bases and 9 bases, in that order; junction bases with no gene match: 14. The CDR3 nucleotides read TGTGCCAGCAGCACAACTAGCGGGCCCATTTTTGCCCAGTACTTC. Translation gives CASSTTSGPIFAQYF.

The chain combines TRBV30 with TRBJ2-3, with 11 bases fitting TRBD2. This CDR3 has 11 residues. The J segment lost 10 bases and the V segment lost 3 bases, leaving 0 bases of the junction unmatched. Per germline, CDR1 GTSNPN and CDR2 SVGIG (reference sequence). The CDR3 loop reads CAWRLAGAQYF. CDR3 DNA: TGTGCCTGGAGACTAGCGGGGGCGCAGTATTTT.

This clone was found once. CDR3 residues: CASSIELAGAGELFF. CDR3 bases: TGTGCCAGTAGTATAGAGCTAGCGGGAGCCGGGGAGCTGTTTTTT. The chain joins TRBV19 to TRBJ2-2; 10 positions agree with TRBD2. CDR1 and CDR2 from the germline V gene are LNHDA and SQIVND (reference sequence). J lost 6 bases, V lost 0 bases, and 1 base had no gene match. CDR3 size: 15 residues.

This chain joins TRBV11-3 and TRBJ1-4; D perhaps matches TRBD1 (6 bases). V lost 3 bases and J 3 bases, leaving 11 bases between the germline ends. CDR1 and CDR2 from the germline V gene are SGHNT and YENEEA. This CDR3 spans 15 amino acids. DNA for the CDR3: TGTGCCAGCAGCTTCCACAGGGAGGCTAATGAAAAACTGTTTTTT. Translated: CASSFHREANEKLFF.

This clone was seen a single time. V is TRBV28 and J is TRBJ2-7, with 11 bases aligning to TRBD1. In germline, CDR1 is MDHEN, CDR2 SYDVKM. The CDR3 totals 13 residues. V was pared by 6 bases and J by 7 bases, with 5 bases of the junction left unmatched. In nucleotides, the CDR3 is TGTGCCAGCAGCACGGACAGGGGGCTAGAGCAGTACTTC. Translated, it gives CASSTDRGLEQYF.

The chain employs TRBV7-2 and TRBJ2-7; 12 bases are a match to TRBD2. Trimming took 5 bases from V and 3 from J; bases not matched to a gene: 5. The germline V gene has CDR1 SGHTA and CDR2 FQGNSA. There are 15 residues in the CDR3. The CDR3 DNA sequence: TGTGCCAGCAGCCTTGGACTAGCGGGATACTACGAGCAGTACTTC. Amino acids: CASSLGLAGYYEQYF.

The chain has TRBV5-1 and TRBJ1-1; 11 bases map to TRBD1. This CDR3 region has 15 residues. Per germline, CDR1 SGHRS and CDR2 YFSETQ. V dropped 1 base and J dropped 7; count of bases not matched to a gene: 6. The CDR3: CASSLQGQGASEAFF. The CDR3 nucleotides read TGCGCCAGCAGCTTGCAAGGACAGGGGGCGAGTGAAGCTTTCTTT.